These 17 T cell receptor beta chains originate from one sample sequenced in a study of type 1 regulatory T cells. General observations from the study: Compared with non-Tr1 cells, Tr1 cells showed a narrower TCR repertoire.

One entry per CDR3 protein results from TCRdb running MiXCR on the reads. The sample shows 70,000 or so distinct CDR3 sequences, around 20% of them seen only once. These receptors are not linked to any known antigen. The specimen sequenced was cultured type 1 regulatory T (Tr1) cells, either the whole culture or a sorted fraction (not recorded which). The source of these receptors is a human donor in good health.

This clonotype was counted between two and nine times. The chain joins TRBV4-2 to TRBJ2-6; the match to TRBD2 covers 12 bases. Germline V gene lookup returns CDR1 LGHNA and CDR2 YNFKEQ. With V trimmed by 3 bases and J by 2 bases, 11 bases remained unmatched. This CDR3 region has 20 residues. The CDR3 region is CASSQAMGLAGVAGANVLTF. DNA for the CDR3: TGTGCCAGCAGCCAGGCCATGGGACTAGCGGGCGTGGCTGGGGCCAACGTCCTGACTTTC.

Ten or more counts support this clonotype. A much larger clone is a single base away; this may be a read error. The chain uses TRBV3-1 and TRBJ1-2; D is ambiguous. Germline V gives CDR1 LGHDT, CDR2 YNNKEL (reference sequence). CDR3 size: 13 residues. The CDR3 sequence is CASSQDLRGGYSF. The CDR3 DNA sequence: TGTGCCAGCAGCCAAGATCTCCGGGGTGGCTACTCCTTC.

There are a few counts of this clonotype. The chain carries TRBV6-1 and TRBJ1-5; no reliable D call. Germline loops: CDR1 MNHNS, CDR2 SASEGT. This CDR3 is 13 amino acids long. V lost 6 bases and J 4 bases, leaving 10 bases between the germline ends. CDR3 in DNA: TGTGCCAGCAGGTTAAGGCGAAATCAGCCCCAGCATTTT. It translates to CASRLRRNQPQHF.

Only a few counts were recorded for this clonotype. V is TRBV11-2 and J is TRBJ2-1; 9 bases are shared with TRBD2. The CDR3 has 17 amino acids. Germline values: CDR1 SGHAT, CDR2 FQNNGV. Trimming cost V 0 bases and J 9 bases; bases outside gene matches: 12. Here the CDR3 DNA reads TGTGCCAGCAGCTTAGAGTCTACGGGACTAGCCGGGGGTGAGCAGTTCTTC. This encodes CASSLESTGLAGGEQFF.

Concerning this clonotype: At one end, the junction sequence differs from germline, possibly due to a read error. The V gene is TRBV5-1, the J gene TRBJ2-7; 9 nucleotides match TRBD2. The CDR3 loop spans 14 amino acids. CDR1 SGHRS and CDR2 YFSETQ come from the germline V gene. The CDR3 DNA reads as TGCGCCAGCAGCTTGCTCCGGGCGGGAGGGCCTTCAGAGTTC. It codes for CASSLLRAGGPSEF.

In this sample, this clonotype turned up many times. CDR3 sequence reads: CASSRWDYGYTF. CDR3 in DNA: TGTGCCAGCAGCCGGTGGGACTATGGCTACACCTTC. This chain uses TRBV12-3 or TRBV12-4 with TRBJ1-2; D call uncertain. Trimming took 6 bases from V and 3 from J, leaving 8 bases between them. The CDR3 is made up of 12 amino acids.

Here the CDR3 DNA reads TGCGCCAGCAGCTCTCGGACAGGGGGGGTGAATGAGCAGTTCTTC. This codes for CASSSRTGGVNEQFF. V is TRBV5-1 and J is TRBJ2-1, with TRBD1 identical over 10 bases. V dropped 3 bases and J dropped 7; count of bases not matched to a gene: 7. Germline-derived CDR1 and CDR2 are SGHRS and YFSETQ. The CDR3 is 15 residues long.

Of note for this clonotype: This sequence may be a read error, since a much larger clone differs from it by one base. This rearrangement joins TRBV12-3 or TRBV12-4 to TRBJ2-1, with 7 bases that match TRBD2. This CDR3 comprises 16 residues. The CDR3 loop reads CASSTPGGRAYNEQLF. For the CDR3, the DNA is TGTGCCAGCAGCACCCCGGGAGGTAGGGCCTACAATGAGCAGCTCTTC.

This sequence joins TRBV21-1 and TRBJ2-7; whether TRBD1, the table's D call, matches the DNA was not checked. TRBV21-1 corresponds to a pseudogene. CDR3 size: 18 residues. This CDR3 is CASSPSGRGLILTYEQYF. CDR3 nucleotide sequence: TGCGCCAGCAGCCCTTCCGGCAGGGGCCTAATCCTAACCTACGAGCAGTACTTC.

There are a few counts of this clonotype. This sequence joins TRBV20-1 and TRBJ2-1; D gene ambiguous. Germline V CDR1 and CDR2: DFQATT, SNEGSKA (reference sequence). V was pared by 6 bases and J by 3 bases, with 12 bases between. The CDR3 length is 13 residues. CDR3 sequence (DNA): TGCAGTGCCCCCCGGGCAGGCTACAATGAGCAGTTCTTC. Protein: CSAPRAGYNEQFF.

CDR3 bases: TGTGCCAGCAGTTACAGGGGCCAGCCCCAGCATTTT. Translated, it gives CASSYRGQPQHF. The rearrangement joins TRBV28 to TRBJ1-5, with TRBD1 matching 7 bases. CDR1 is MDHEN, CDR2 SYDVKM, per germline. The J segment lost 7 bases and the V segment lost 4 bases, leaving 1 base of the junction unmatched. This CDR3 has 12 residues.

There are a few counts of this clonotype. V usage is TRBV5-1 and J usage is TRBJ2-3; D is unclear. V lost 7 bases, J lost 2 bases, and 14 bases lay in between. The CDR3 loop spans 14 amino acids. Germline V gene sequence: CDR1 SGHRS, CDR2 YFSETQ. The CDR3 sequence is CASAAAGPTDTQYF. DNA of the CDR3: TGCGCCAGCGCCGCAGCAGGACCCACAGATACGCAGTATTTT.

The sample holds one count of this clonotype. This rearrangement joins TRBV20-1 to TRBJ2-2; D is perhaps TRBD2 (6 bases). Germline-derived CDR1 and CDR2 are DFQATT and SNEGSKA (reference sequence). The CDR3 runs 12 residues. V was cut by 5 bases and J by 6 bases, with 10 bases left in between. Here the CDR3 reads CSAFRLAGELFF. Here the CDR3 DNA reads TGCAGTGCTTTTAGACTAGCCGGGGAGCTGTTTTTT.

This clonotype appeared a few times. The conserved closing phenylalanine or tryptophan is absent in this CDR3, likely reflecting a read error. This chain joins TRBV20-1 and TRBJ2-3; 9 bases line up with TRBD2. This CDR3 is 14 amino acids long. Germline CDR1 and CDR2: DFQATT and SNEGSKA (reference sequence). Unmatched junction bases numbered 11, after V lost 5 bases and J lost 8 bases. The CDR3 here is CSAPEAGGMGTQYS. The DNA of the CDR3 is TGCAGTGCTCCGGAGGCGGGAGGGATGGGTACGCAGTATTCT.

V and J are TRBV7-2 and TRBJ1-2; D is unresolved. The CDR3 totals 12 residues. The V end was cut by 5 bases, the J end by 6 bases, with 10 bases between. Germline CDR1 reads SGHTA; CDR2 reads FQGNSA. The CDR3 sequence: CASSPRGNGYTF. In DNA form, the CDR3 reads TGTGCCAGCAGCCCACGGGGAAATGGCTACACCTTC. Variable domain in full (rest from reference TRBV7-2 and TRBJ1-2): GAGVSQSPSNKVTEKGKDVELRCDPISGHTALYWYRQSLGQGLEFLIYFQGNSAPDKSGLPSDRFSAERTGGSVSTLTIQRTQQEDSAVYLCASSPRGNGYTFGSGTRLTVV.

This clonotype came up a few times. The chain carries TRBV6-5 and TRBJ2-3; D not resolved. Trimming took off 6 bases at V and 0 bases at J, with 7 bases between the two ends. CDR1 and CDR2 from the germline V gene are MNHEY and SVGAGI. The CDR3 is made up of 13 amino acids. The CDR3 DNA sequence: TGTGCCAGCAGGCCGTCTAGCACAGATACGCAGTATTTT. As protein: CASRPSSTDTQYF.

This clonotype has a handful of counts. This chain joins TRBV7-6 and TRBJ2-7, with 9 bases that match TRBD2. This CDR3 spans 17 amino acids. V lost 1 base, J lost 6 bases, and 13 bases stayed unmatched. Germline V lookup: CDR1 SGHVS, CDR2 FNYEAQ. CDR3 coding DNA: TGTGCCAGCAGCTTAGTGGGGTCCGGGACTAGCAGCAGCGAGCAGTACTTC. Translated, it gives CASSLVGSGTSSSEQYF.